This T cell receptor beta chain was captured by sequencing in a study of cytotoxic CD8 clonotypes in ibrutinib-treated CLL. This clone was observed once. The CDR3 runs to 15 residues. CDR1 is KGHSH, CDR2 LQKENI, per germline. V was pared by 1 base and J by 0 bases, with 3 bases of the junction left unmatched. Assay used: immunoSEQ multiplex PCR; TCRdb lists only in-frame clones, some missing. This table holds about 68,000 clones, 68% found once. The chain uses TRBV18 and TRBJ2-7; 7 positions match TRBD1. This TCR derives from a human donor with chronic lymphocytic leukemia. The material sequenced was PBMCs, taken after 12 months of ibrutinib treatment. CDR3 in amino acids: CASSPQRGHSYEQYF. DNA for the CDR3: TGTGCCAGCTCACCACAGAGGGGGCACTCCTACGAGCAGTACTTC.